Listed below are T cell receptor beta chains from one sample, sequenced in a study of T cells after yellow fever vaccination. TCRdb analysed the 5' RACE reads with MiXCR anew, one entry per CDR3 protein. The sample has 450,000 to 550,000 distinct CDR3 sequences, roughly 21% seen once; the top ten hold approximately 14%. Sequences were derived from PBMCs, sampled 15 days after the yellow fever booster vaccination. These receptors originate from a man in his thirties or forties who received the YFV17D yellow fever vaccine. Both conserved end residues are part of each CDR3. Each record gives: D gene, J gene, clone size, V gene, CDR3 protein, CDR3 DNA. The D gene is left open where the match is weak. Size tells how often a clone was seen (once, few, many) or the class of an expanded clone, and some rows leave it out.

- TRBJ2-2 - TRBV27 CASSPFGKFSGELFF TGTGCCAGCAGTCCTTTCGGGAAATTCTCCGGGGAGCTGTTTTTT
TRBD2 TRBJ2-3 few TRBV20-1 CSASGRETDTQYF TGCAGTGCTAGCGGGAGGGAGACAGATACGCAGTATTTT
TRBD2 TRBJ2-1 few TRBV9 CASSATLGLGAYNEQFF TGTGCCAGCAGCGCAACCTTGGGACTAGGTGCCTACAATGAGCAGTTCTTC
- TRBJ2-2 - TRBV30 CARGPLDRNTGELFF TGTGCCCGCGGACCCCTGGACAGGAACACCGGGGAGCTGTTTTTT
- TRBJ2-2 - TRBV7-7 CASSALGRGELFF TGTGCCAGCAGCGCTTTGGGGCGCGGGGAGCTGTTTTTT
- TRBJ2-1 few TRBV6-5 CASSYSYKGSYEQFF TGTGCCAGCAGTTACTCCTATAAGGGGAGCTATGAGCAGTTCTTC
TRBD2 TRBJ2-7 - TRBV7-9 CASSYTSREGYEQYF TGTGCCAGCAGCTACACGTCGCGGGAGGGCTACGAGCAGTACTTC
- TRBJ2-7 - TRBV10-2 CASSDPLGGEQYF TGCGCCAGCAGTGACCCTCTAGGAGGCGAGCAGTACTTC
- TRBJ2-2 - TRBV5-1 CASSLPPPTTGELFF TGCGCCAGCAGCTTGCCACCTCCTACCACCGGGGAGCTGTTTTTT
- TRBJ2-1 - TRBV10-3 CAISQGGAHNEQFF TGTGCCATCAGCCAGGGGGGTGCCCACAATGAGCAGTTCTTC
TRBD2 TRBJ2-5 few TRBV6-5 CASSYGGLAGETQYF TGTGCCAGCAGTTACGGAGGACTAGCGGGGGAGACCCAGTACTTC
TRBD1 TRBJ2-1 few TRBV10-3 CAISESERGLGEQFF TGTGCCATCAGTGAGTCGGAGAGGGGGCTAGGTGAGCAGTTCTTC